The source of this T cell receptor (beta chain) is a study of blood T cell repertoires in COVID-19. TCRdb's table, derived via immunoSEQ multiplex PCR, lists solely in-frame clones and lacks some. The sample has around 320,000 clones, nearly 90% seen once; the top ten hold 2.9%. J was trimmed by 4 bases and V by 4 bases; bases with no gene match: 4. The CDR3 is made up of 14 amino acids. In germline, CDR1 is LGHDT, CDR2 YNNKEL (reference sequence). Source material: PBMCs or T cells enriched from blood (not recorded which). The receptor was derived from a woman aged 50 to 65 who had been exposed to COVID-19. The chain joins TRBV3-1 (or the pseudogene TRBV3-2) to TRBJ1-1, with TRBD1 matching over 9 bases. DNA of the CDR3: TGTGCCAGCAGCCTCCGGGACAGGGCCACTGAAGCTTTCTTT. It is translated as CASSLRDRATEAFF.